What follows are 10 T cell receptor beta chains derived from one specimen sequenced in a study of beta chain features in type 1 diabetes. The entirety of the isolated RNA underwent reverse transcription, so expressed TCRB transcripts were sequenced. Measured with immunoSEQ multiplex PCR; TCRdb has only the in-frame clones, and not every one. This sample has around 500,000 clones, with around 10% found just once. Sample: naive CD4+ T cells from blood. All receptors derive from a woman aged 18 to 35 in good health.

This clone has just a few counts. This chain joins TRBV15 and TRBJ2-7; 8 nucleotides match TRBD1. J gave up 3 bases and V 1 base, and 5 bases lay outside the gene matches. The CDR3 covers 15 residues. Germline assignment: CDR1 LNHNV and CDR2 YYDKDF (reference sequence). CDR3 in DNA: TGTGCCACCAGCAGAGGTTGGACAGGGATCTACGAGCAGTACTTC. As protein: CATSRGWTGIYEQYF.

V gene TRBV7-9 combines with J gene TRBJ1-2; no definite D call. Between the trimmed V and J ends, which lost 1 base and 2 bases, there was a span of 8 bases. CDR3 length: 14 amino acids. CDR1 is SEHNR and CDR2 is FQNEAQ in the germline V gene (reference sequence). CDR3 sequence reads: CASSLVGRNYGYTF. The CDR3 DNA is TGTGCCAGCAGCTTAGTAGGACGGAACTATGGCTACACCTTC.

This clone was picked up a small number of times. CDR3 DNA sequence: TGTGCCAGCAGCAAAGGACAGTTCTCTGGGGCCAACGTCCTGACTTTC. The encoded protein is CASSKGQFSGANVLTF. The chain recombines TRBV21-1 with TRBJ2-6; the DNA was not used to check the table's D call, TRBD1. TRBV21-1 is recorded as a pseudogene. The CDR3 loop spans 16 amino acids.

The chain links TRBV5-1 to TRBJ1-1, with D hard to call. Deletions cut 2 bases from V and 3 bases from J, with 8 bases between. CDR3 length equals 13 residues. CDR1 is SGHRS and CDR2 is YFSETQ in the germline V gene. The CDR3 DNA reads as TGCGCCAGCAGCTTAGGATCTTACACTGAAGCTTTCTTT. It specifies CASSLGSYTEAFF. The variable domain in full, with the rest retrieved from reference TRBV5-1 and TRBJ1-1, is KAGVTQTPRYLIKTRGQQVTLSCSPISGHRSVSWYQQTPGQGLQFLFEYFSETQRNKGNFPGRFSGRQFSNSRSEMNVSTLELGDSALYLCASSLGSYTEAFFGQGTRLTVV.

This chain uses TRBV18 with TRBJ2-6; no firm D call. The CDR3 spans 13 residues. Germline lookup yields CDR1 KGHSH and CDR2 LQKENI. V was clipped by 6 bases and J by 0 bases, with 3 bases between them. CDR3 coding DNA: TGTGCCAGCTCGTACTCTGGGGCCAACGTCCTGACTTTC. Translating it yields CASSYSGANVLTF.

This chain connects TRBV7-9 to TRBJ2-6; D is undetermined. Germline-derived CDR1 and CDR2 are SEHNR and FQNEAQ (reference sequence). The CDR3 spans 16 residues. Trimming took off 5 bases at V and 0 bases at J, with 11 bases between the two ends. CDR3 nucleotide sequence: TGTGCCAGCAGCCGCGGATTAGGCTCTGGGGCCAACGTCCTGACTTTC. This translates into CASSRGLGSGANVLTF.

The J gene is TRBJ2-1, the V gene TRBV2, with D possibly called TRBD1 or TRBD2 (5 bases each). Trimming cost V 6 bases and J 6 bases, with 18 bases left between them. This CDR3 spans 15 amino acids. Germline V CDR1 and CDR2: SNHLY, FYNNEI. The CDR3 DNA reads TGTGCCAGCAGGGGGTCCGGGACCGCCCTCAATGAGCAGTTCTTC. It specifies CASRGSGTALNEQFF.

This rearrangement joins TRBV5-4 to TRBJ2-5; TRBD1 matches at 10 bases. The CDR3 contains 15 residues. Germline values: CDR1 SGHNT, CDR2 YYREEE (reference sequence). Losses at the gene ends were 4 bases for V and 7 bases for J; bases not matched to a gene: 10. The CDR3 sequence is CASSTPGQGKATQYF. The CDR3 nucleotides read TGTGCCAGCAGCACACCGGGACAGGGGAAGGCGACCCAGTACTTC.

The chain links TRBV5-1 to TRBJ2-1; D gene uncertain. This CDR3 comprises 12 residues. Germline lookup yields CDR1 SGHRS and CDR2 YFSETQ. V gave up 0 bases and J gave up 9 bases, with 7 bases separating them. CDR3 DNA sequence: TGCGCCAGCAGCTTGGGAGAGAGTGAGCAGTTCTTC. As protein: CASSLGESEQFF.

This clone came up a few times. The genes are TRBV4-2 and TRBJ2-5; TRBD2 is a possible D gene (5 bases). CDR1 is LGHNA and CDR2 is YNFKEQ in the germline V gene. The CDR3 has 16 residues. V lost 5 bases and J 6 bases, leaving 22 bases between the germline ends. CDR3 amino acids: CASSAQQLEGDQTQYF. CDR3 sequence (DNA): TGTGCCAGCAGCGCACAACAACTAGAAGGTGACCAGACCCAGTACTTC.